The 24 T cell receptor beta chains in this list originate from one sample, sequenced in a study of T cells after posttransplantation cyclophosphamide. Sequenced by immunoSEQ multiplex PCR; TCRdb stores in-frame clones only, minus some. The repertoire consists of 40,000 to 60,000 clones, none detected only once. Material: PBMCs. These receptors were obtained from a man aged 35 to 55 in good health, CMV-negative, and a related stem cell transplant donor.

V and J are TRBV6-1 and TRBJ2-5, with 9 bases aligning to TRBD1. The J call may not be correct, given that the DNA end is closer to TRBJ2-7. The CDR3 is made up of 15 amino acids. Germline V CDR1 and CDR2: MNHNS, SASEGT. The CDR3 DNA follows: TGTGCCAGCAGTGACTCGACAGGGGGCTCCTACGAGCAGTACTTC. It encodes CASSDSTGGSYEQYF.

V and J are TRBV7-8 and TRBJ1-5; 7 positions agree with TRBD1. V dropped 5 bases and J dropped 5; count of bases not matched to a gene: 9. The CDR3 is 15 amino acids. Germline V gene data show CDR1 as SGHVS and CDR2 as FQNEAQ. The CDR3 is CASSPEGQGDQPQHF. The CDR3, as DNA: TGTGCCAGCAGCCCCGAGGGGCAGGGGGATCAGCCCCAGCATTTT.

Many counts were recorded for this clone. The V call is TRBV5-5, the J call TRBJ2-3; 10 bases line up with TRBD1. There are 15 residues in the CDR3. Germline V gives CDR1 SGHKS, CDR2 YYEKEE (reference sequence). J gave up 8 bases and V 2 bases, and 8 bases lay outside the gene matches. CDR3 residues: CASSLAGTGVLTQYF. The CDR3 DNA sequence: TGTGCCAGCAGCTTAGCCGGGACAGGGGTTCTTACGCAGTATTTT. The complete variable domain, with remaining parts taken from reference TRBV5-5 and TRBJ2-3, reads DAGVTQSPTHLIKTRGQQVTLRCSPISGHKSVSWYQQVLGQGPQFIFQYYEKEERGRGNFPDRFSARQFPNYSSELNVNALLLGDSALYLCASSLAGTGVLTQYFGPGTRLTVL.

This clone was recorded at least ten times. The chain has TRBV18 and TRBJ1-3; D not certain. The V and J ends lost 4 bases and 2 bases respectively, with 6 bases between them. The CDR3 contains 13 residues. Germline CDR1 KGHSH, CDR2 LQKENI. CDR3 DNA sequence: TGTGCCAGCTCACGTGGAGCTGGAAACACCATATATTTT. Its translation: CASSRGAGNTIYF.

Ten or more counts support this clone. The chain employs TRBV4-1 and TRBJ2-2, with 9 bases fitting TRBD2. V shed 3 bases, J shed 6 bases, and the junction held 11 bases outside the gene matches. The CDR3 totals 17 residues. Germline lookup yields CDR1 MGHRA and CDR2 YSYEKL. The DNA for the CDR3 is TGCGCCAGCAGCCATGCGGCAGCGGGGGGCCCCGCCGGGGAGCTGTTTTTT. It specifies CASSHAAAGGPAGELFF.

This clone was observed many times. The rearrangement links TRBV28 to TRBJ2-1; D is unresolved. Germline V lookup: CDR1 MDHEN, CDR2 SYDVKM. Trimming pared 6 bases from V and 0 bases from J, leaving 3 bases between. The CDR3 sequence is 12 residues long. The CDR3: CASSLSYNEQFF. CDR3 sequence (DNA): TGTGCCAGCAGCCTCTCCTACAATGAGCAGTTCTTC.

The sample holds many counts of this clone. This rearrangement joins TRBV13 to TRBJ2-1, with 7 bases fitting TRBD2. The CDR3 has 13 amino acids. V shed 3 bases, J shed 7 bases, and the junction held 3 bases outside the gene matches. The germline gives CDR1 PRHDT, CDR2 FYEKMQ (reference sequence). The CDR3 DNA is TGTGCCAGCAGCTTGTCCGGGAGGAATGAGCAGTTCTTC. Protein: CASSLSGRNEQFF.

This clone was seen at least ten times. The chain joins TRBV28 to TRBJ1-1, with no clear D. The germline V gene encodes CDR1 MDHEN and CDR2 SYDVKM. The V end was cut by 2 bases, the J end by 11 bases, with 9 bases between. The CDR3 spans 11 residues. The CDR3 region is CASSLALEAFF. The CDR3 DNA follows: TGTGCCAGCAGTTTAGCCCTAGAGGCTTTCTTT.

This clone appeared many times. V is TRBV9 and J is TRBJ2-5, with a weak D call TRBD2 (5 bases). This CDR3 has 17 residues. Germline V gene sequence: CDR1 SGDLS, CDR2 YYNGEE. The ends were cut back, 2 bases at V and 2 bases at J, with 19 bases in the middle. The CDR3 DNA reads as TGTGCCAGCAGCGTGGGGAGAGGGCGGGCTAATCAAGAGACCCAGTACTTC. Translating gives CASSVGRGRANQETQYF. Full variable domain (remainder filled in from reference TRBV9 and TRBJ2-5): DSGVTQTPKHLITATGQRVTLRCSPRSGDLSVYWYQQSLDQGLQFLIQYYNGEERAKGNILERFSAQQFPDLHSELNLSSLELGDSALYFCASSVGRGRANQETQYFGPGTRLLVL.

This clone was seen ten or more times. At one end the junction does not follow the germline gene, possibly because of a read error. The genes are TRBV10-2 and TRBJ2-2; no clear D gene. The CDR3 has 15 amino acids. Germline V CDR1 and CDR2: WSHSY, SAAADI. CDR3 in DNA: TGCGCCAGCAGGGAGTCAGCCCGGAACACCGGGGAGCTGTTTTTT. This translates into CASRESARNTGELFF.

This clone was recorded at least ten times. The chain recombines TRBV11-3 with TRBJ1-1; a possible D gene is TRBD1 (5 bases). Trimming left V 3 bases short and J 7 bases short, with 12 bases between. Germline-derived CDR1 and CDR2 are SGHNT and YENEEA. The CDR3 sequence is 13 residues long. The CDR3 here is CASSLNGGGEAFF. CDR3 bases: TGTGCCAGCAGCTTGAATGGGGGAGGTGAAGCTTTCTTT.

This clone has a count of ten or more. The chain employs TRBV7-9 and TRBJ1-1; 7 nucleotides line up with TRBD1. The germline gives CDR1 SEHNR, CDR2 FQNEAQ (reference sequence). Unmatched junction bases numbered 8, after V lost 0 bases and J lost 4 bases. The CDR3 has 16 amino acids. CDR3 amino acids: CASSLARVRGPTEAFF. As DNA, the CDR3 is TGTGCCAGCAGCTTAGCGCGCGTTAGGGGGCCCACTGAAGCTTTCTTT.

This clone was counted ten times or more. The chain links TRBV4-3 to TRBJ2-3; D ambiguous. This CDR3 region has 16 residues. Germline V CDR1 and CDR2: LGHNA, YSLEER. V was shortened by 1 base and J by 6 bases, with 17 bases between the two germline ends. For the CDR3, the DNA is TGCGCCAGCAGCCAAGGAAGGCTAGACTTGACGGATACGCAGTATTTT. It codes for CASSQGRLDLTDTQYF.

This clone was seen repeatedly, ten times or more. The chain uses TRBV19 and TRBJ1-2; D is unresolved. Germline CDR1 and CDR2: LNHDA and SQIVND (reference sequence). The CDR3 has 16 residues. V lost 2 bases, J lost 7 bases, and 20 bases lay in between. The CDR3 region has the DNA TGTGCCAGTAGTATAAGAGGAGGGCGGTCTGGTTTTGGCTACACCTTC. Its translation: CASSIRGGRSGFGYTF.

This clone was found many times. This chain connects TRBV5-1 to TRBJ1-1; D uncertain. The germline gives CDR1 SGHRS, CDR2 YFSETQ. V was cut by 4 bases and J by 0 bases, with 4 bases left in between. The CDR3 is made up of 12 amino acids. This CDR3 reads CASSELNTEAFF. DNA for the CDR3: TGCGCCAGCAGCGAGTTGAACACTGAAGCTTTCTTT.

This clone was seen many times. The genes are TRBV27 and TRBJ2-5; 7 positions agree with TRBD2. With 3 bases clipped from V and 2 bases from J, the junction kept 6 bases outside the gene matches. There are 15 residues in the CDR3. From germline, CDR1 is MNHEY and CDR2 SMNVEV (reference sequence). The CDR3 bases are TGTGCCAGCAGTTTGTCGACTAGCTATCAAGAGACCCAGTACTTC. This sequence encodes CASSLSTSYQETQYF.

This clone came up a few times. V usage is TRBV6-1 and J usage is TRBJ2-3; a possible D gene is TRBD1 (5 bases). This CDR3 has 13 residues. Trimming pared 7 bases from V and 6 bases from J, leaving 14 bases between. Germline CDR1 reads MNHNS; CDR2 reads SASEGT. This chain's CDR3 is CASNDRGSDTQYF. The CDR3 nucleotides read TGTGCCAGCAACGATAGGGGCAGCGATACGCAGTATTTT.

This clone was observed many times. The V gene is TRBV6-5, the J gene TRBJ1-2, with TRBD1 as a possible D gene (5 bases). Germline V gene sequence: CDR1 MNHEY, CDR2 SVGAGI. The CDR3 runs 11 residues. The V end lost 8 bases, the J end lost 4 bases, and 8 bases lay between the germline ends. The CDR3 protein is CASGGSYGYTF. Here the CDR3 DNA reads TGTGCCAGCGGGGGGAGCTATGGCTACACCTTC.

This clone was detected ten times or more. V is TRBV6-5 and J is TRBJ2-1; D is unclear. The CDR3 is made up of 11 amino acids. Trimming left V 5 bases short and J 5 bases short, with 4 bases between. CDR1 MNHEY and CDR2 SVGAGI come from the germline V gene. The CDR3 nucleotides read TGTGCCAGCAGTGACAACAATGAGCAGTTCTTC. Translated, it gives CASSDNNEQFF.

Ten or more counts support this clone. The chain uses TRBV7-8 and TRBJ2-1, with TRBD2 identical over 9 bases. Trimming removed 7 bases from V and 5 bases from J; junction bases left unmatched: 9. Germline lookup yields CDR1 SGHVS and CDR2 FQNEAQ. The CDR3 sequence is 15 residues long. The chain's CDR3 is CASTGRSGGNNEQFF. DNA of the CDR3: TGTGCCAGCACCGGCCGCAGCGGGGGGAACAATGAGCAGTTCTTC. Supplemented by reference TRBV7-8 and TRBJ2-1, the full variable domain reads GAGVSQSPRYKVAKRGQDVALRCDPISGHVSLFWYQQALGQGPEFLTYFQNEAQLDKSGLPSDRFFAERPEGSVSTLKIQRTQQEDSAVYLCASTGRSGGNNEQFFGPGTRLTVL.

This clone showed up many times. The V call is TRBV5-6, the J call TRBJ2-1; 9 bases map to TRBD2. V lost 0 bases, J lost 7 bases, and 2 bases stayed unmatched. This CDR3 spans 14 amino acids. Germline CDR1 reads SGHDT; CDR2 reads YYEEEE. CDR3 DNA sequence: TGTGCCAGCAGCTTGGGACTAGCGGTTAATGAGCAGTTCTTC. It is translated as CASSLGLAVNEQFF.

In this sample, this clone turned up many times. This chain joins TRBV5-1 and TRBJ2-7; no firm D call. Per germline, CDR1 SGHRS and CDR2 YFSETQ. Trimming pared 0 bases from V and 5 bases from J, leaving 9 bases between. There are 13 residues in the CDR3. The CDR3 nucleotides are TGCGCCAGCAGCTTGGAATTGGGCGACGAGCAGTACTTC. It encodes CASSLELGDEQYF.

The sample holds many counts of this clone. The genes are TRBV5-1 and TRBJ1-4, with D perhaps matching TRBD1 (5 bases). CDR3 length: 14 residues. V shed 0 bases and J shed 5 bases, with 8 bases lying between them. The germline CDR1 and CDR2 sequences are SGHRS and YFSETQ. The CDR3 sequence is CASSLGQRNEKLFF. The CDR3 nucleotides read TGCGCCAGCAGCTTGGGACAGAGGAATGAAAAACTGTTTTTT.

This clone was seen many times. The chain uses TRBV28 and TRBJ2-5; 12 positions match TRBD2. CDR1 is MDHEN and CDR2 is SYDVKM in the germline V gene. V was pared by 5 bases and J by 1 base, with 5 bases of the junction left unmatched. This CDR3 comprises 16 residues. The CDR3 sequence is CASSIPSGRAQETQYF. CDR3 bases: TGTGCCAGCAGTATTCCTAGCGGGAGGGCCCAAGAGACCCAGTACTTC.